There are a few counts of the clone carrying this T cell receptor (beta chain). What it binds is unknown. Attached unique molecular identifiers marked individual cDNA molecules. Via MiXCR, TCRdb re-called the 5' RACE reads, giving one row per CDR3 protein. The table shows some 32,000 distinct CDR3 sequences, with 6% to 7% occurring only once. This sample is part of a study of early T cells in non-severe SARS-CoV-2 infection. Study-level information: The sequenced material was bulk RNA from unsorted whole blood, and its chains were unpaired. Points from the study as a whole: The matching step, a VDJdb search, favored anti-spike CD8 responses and missed private and CD4 specificities.

CDR1 WSHSY and CDR2 SAAADI come from the germline V gene. Trimming took 6 bases from V and 0 from J, leaving 8 bases between them. CDR3 length equals 13 residues. The genes are TRBV10-2 and TRBJ1-1; D remains unclear. This sequence originates from an adult who was a healthcare worker with PCR-confirmed SARS-CoV-2 infection or an uninfected control (not recorded which). The sample was whole blood. The chain's CDR3 is CASRLSMNTEAFF. The CDR3 nucleotides read TGCGCCAGCAGGCTCTCCATGAACACTGAAGCTTTCTTT.